The 29 T cell receptor beta chains in this list originate from one sample, sequenced in a study of cytomegalovirus exposure and HLA in healthy donors. Primers: 60 Vbeta forward and 13 Jbeta reverse. Assay: immunoSEQ multiplex PCR; the TCRdb copy retains only in-frame clones and omits some. The sample table includes about 200,000 clones. Specimen: PBMCs. The receptors here all came from a girl aged 2-10 years in good health and CMV-seropositive.

V gene TRBV5-1 combines with J gene TRBJ2-2, with D maybe TRBD2 (7 bases). The CDR3 is 16 amino acids. V lost 0 bases, J lost 4 bases, and 13 bases lay in between. The germline CDR1 and CDR2 sequences are SGHRS and YFSETQ. The CDR3 is CASSLAGGQSTGELFF. In DNA form, the CDR3 reads TGCGCCAGCAGCTTGGCCGGGGGGCAGAGCACCGGGGAGCTGTTTTTT.

The genes are TRBV28 and TRBJ1-1; D not resolved. Germline V gene lookup returns CDR1 MDHEN and CDR2 SYDVKM. The V and J ends lost 6 bases and 1 base respectively, with 6 bases between them. The CDR3 extends over 12 amino acids. CDR3 coding DNA: TGTGCCAGCAGACTAACGAACACTGAAGCTTTCTTT. It codes for CASRLTNTEAFF.

The rearrangement links TRBV6-5 to TRBJ2-5, with a weak D call TRBD1 (6 bases). The CDR3 totals 15 residues. Germline CDR1 and CDR2: MNHEY and SVGAGI. Trimming pared 2 bases from V and 6 bases from J, leaving 16 bases between. This CDR3 is CASSYSGGVTKTQYF. CDR3 sequence (DNA): TGTGCCAGCAGTTACAGTGGGGGCGTGACAAAGACCCAGTACTTC.

The genes are TRBV6-1 and TRBJ2-5, with D perhaps matching TRBD2 (6 bases). The CDR3 length is 13 residues. Trimming took off 2 bases at V and 5 bases at J, with 9 bases between the two ends. Germline values: CDR1 MNHNS, CDR2 SASEGT. The CDR3: CASSEFGRETQYF. In DNA form, the CDR3 reads TGTGCCAGCAGTGAATTTGGGAGGGAGACCCAGTACTTC.

The chain combines TRBV7-9 with TRBJ1-2; TRBD1 might be the D (5 bases). Trimming took 3 bases from V and 8 from J, leaving 19 bases between them. CDR1 SEHNR and CDR2 FQNEAQ come from the germline V gene (reference sequence). The CDR3 is made up of 15 amino acids. CDR3 region: CASSFLGQRDSGYTF. CDR3 nucleotide sequence: TGTGCCAGCAGCTTCCTTGGACAACGAGACTCGGGCTACACCTTC.

The V and J genes are TRBV29-1 and TRBJ2-3, with a possible D match to TRBD2 (5 bases). Trimming removed 0 bases from V and 2 bases from J, with 6 bases in between. The germline V gene has CDR1 SQVTM and CDR2 ANQGSEA. The length of the CDR3 is 13 residues. The CDR3 is CSVEEDFTDTQYF. Here the CDR3 DNA reads TGCAGCGTTGAAGAGGACTTCACAGATACGCAGTATTTT.

J is TRBJ2-3 and V is TRBV7-3; no clear D gene. The V gene lost 2 bases and the J gene lost 6 bases, with 9 bases spanning the gap. The CDR3 runs 13 residues. CDR1 and CDR2 (germline): SGHTA, FQGTGA. The chain's CDR3 is CASSLFREDTQYF. CDR3 nucleotides: TGTGCCAGCAGCTTATTCCGCGAGGATACGCAGTATTTT.

This sequence joins TRBV5-1 and TRBJ2-7; TRBD1 matches at 7 bases. The germline V gene encodes CDR1 SGHRS and CDR2 YFSETQ. V lost 3 bases and J lost 3; bases outside the gene matches: 9. The CDR3 sequence is 15 residues long. The CDR3 region is CASSSLQGVYYEQYF. The CDR3 region has the DNA TGCGCCAGCAGCTCACTTCAGGGGGTTTACTACGAGCAGTACTTC.

In nucleotides, the CDR3 is TGTGCCAGCAGCCCACAGGGGGGGGTAACAGATACGCAGTATTTT. Encoded protein: CASSPQGGVTDTQYF. The gene calls are TRBV28 and TRBJ2-3, with a possible D match to TRBD1 (8 bases). The V gene lost 6 bases and the J gene lost 3 bases, with 16 bases spanning the gap. Per the germline V gene, CDR1 is MDHEN and CDR2 is SYDVKM. The CDR3 sequence is 15 residues long.

V gene TRBV5-4 combines with J gene TRBJ2-5; 7 nucleotides match TRBD2. The DNA end favors TRBJ2-7, so the J call may be wrong. The CDR3 runs to 15 residues. The germline gives CDR1 SGHNT, CDR2 YYREEE (reference sequence). The CDR3, as DNA: TGTGCCAGCAGCTTGGCCGGCGGGAGCCCTTACGAGCAGTACTTC. Translating gives CASSLAGGSPYEQYF.

The rearrangement links TRBV18 to TRBJ1-4; D not certain. V dropped 3 bases and J dropped 10 bases, with 18 bases sitting between them. Germline CDR1 KGHSH, CDR2 LQKENI. This CDR3 region has 15 residues. The CDR3 DNA sequence: TGTGCCAGCTCACCGGAGGTGGGAAGTCCCTTAAAACTGTTTTTT. Amino acid sequence: CASSPEVGSPLKLFF. Together with reference TRBV18 and TRBJ1-4, the CDR3 gives the full variable domain: NAGVMQNPRHLVRRRGQEARLRCSPMKGHSHVYWYRQLPEEGLKFMVYLQKENIIDESGMPKERFSAEFPKEGPSILRIQQVVRGDSAAYFCASSPEVGSPLKLFFGSGTQLSVL.

This rearrangement joins TRBV10-2 to TRBJ2-7; a possible D gene is TRBD1 (6 bases). V lost 0 bases and J lost 1, with 22 bases in between. The CDR3 runs 19 residues. CDR1 and CDR2 (germline): WSHSY, SAAADI. CDR3 coding DNA: TGCGCCAGCAGTGAGTCGACGATAGGACAGATCCCGATTTCCTACGAGCAGTACTTC. Residues: CASSESTIGQIPISYEQYF.

The gene calls are TRBV6-1 and TRBJ2-7, with D possibly TRBD2 on 5 matching bases. CDR3 length: 15 residues. Germline-derived CDR1 and CDR2 are MNHNS and SASEGT. Trimming shortened V by 0 bases and J by 0 bases, and 9 bases separated the two germline ends. The CDR3 bases are TGTGCCAGCAGTGAAGCTATTGGAGGCTCCTACGAGCAGTACTTC. It yields the protein CASSEAIGGSYEQYF.

V gene TRBV7-9 combines with J gene TRBJ2-1; 11 nucleotides agree with TRBD2. The germline V gene has CDR1 SEHNR and CDR2 FQNEAQ (reference sequence). Germline trimming cut 7 bases from V and 3 bases from J; bases unmatched to any gene: 2. This CDR3 has 14 amino acids. The CDR3 protein is CASKGTSGYNEQFF. DNA for the CDR3: TGTGCCAGCAAAGGGACTAGCGGCTACAATGAGCAGTTCTTC.

This chain uses TRBV5-4 with TRBJ2-7; 8 bases map to TRBD2. CDR1 and CDR2 (germline): SGHNT, YYREEE (reference sequence). The J segment lost 1 base and the V segment lost 4 bases, leaving 10 bases of the junction unmatched. There are 16 residues in the CDR3. The CDR3 sequence is CASSPGPTSGSYEQYF. CDR3 sequence (DNA): TGTGCCAGCAGCCCGGGCCCTACTAGCGGTTCCTACGAGCAGTACTTC.

As DNA, the CDR3 is TGTGCCAGCAGCGTGACAGGGGTTTACGAGCAGTACTTC. This gives the protein CASSVTGVYEQYF. The chain links TRBV5-6 to TRBJ2-7; 8 bases line up with TRBD1. Per the germline V gene, CDR1 is SGHDT and CDR2 is YYEEEE. The ends lost 4 bases at V and 4 bases at J; junction bases unmatched: 4. The CDR3 totals 13 residues.

The chain is built from TRBV20-1 and TRBJ1-1; D not resolved. V lost 5 bases, J lost 5 bases, and 6 bases lay in between. CDR3 length: 10 residues. Germline V gene data show CDR1 as DFQATT and CDR2 as SNEGSKA (reference sequence). The CDR3 loop is CSAWETEAFF. The CDR3 coding sequence is TGCAGTGCTTGGGAGACTGAAGCTTTCTTT.

This sequence joins TRBV5-4 and TRBJ1-2; TRBD1 is a possible D gene (5 bases). The CDR3 contains 13 residues. Between the trimmed V and J ends, which lost 0 bases and 3 bases, there was a span of 6 bases. CDR1 SGHNT and CDR2 YYREEE come from the germline V gene (reference sequence). The CDR3 coding sequence is TGTGCCAGCAGCTTGGTGACAGACTATGGCTACACCTTC. It encodes CASSLVTDYGYTF. Full variable domain (rest looked up from reference TRBV5-4 and TRBJ1-2): ETGVTQSPTHLIKTRGQQVTLRCSSQSGHNTVSWYQQALGQGPQFIFQYYREEENGRGNFPPRFSGLQFPNYSSELNVNALELDDSALYLCASSLVTDYGYTFGSGTRLTVV.

As for this clone: The junction shows a germline mismatch at one end, possibly a read error. The rearrangement uses TRBV19 and TRBJ2-2, with 8 bases matching TRBD1. The CDR3 spans 17 residues. The germline CDR1 and CDR2 sequences are LNHDA and SQIVND (reference sequence). CDR3 nucleotide sequence: TGTGCCAGTAGCATAGGAACCGGGACAGGTCACACCGGGGAGCTGTTTTTT. Protein product: CASSIGTGTGHTGELFF.

The V call is TRBV6-5, the J call TRBJ2-5; 7 bases are a match to TRBD2. TRBJ2-7 explains the end of the DNA better; the J call may be wrong. Germline-derived CDR1 and CDR2 are MNHEY and SVGAGI. The length of the CDR3 is 15 residues. In nucleotides, the CDR3 is TGTGCCAGCAGACTGATAGCGGGCCTACTCTACGAGCAGTACTTC. It encodes CASRLIAGLLYEQYF.

The chain joins TRBV7-9 to TRBJ2-1; 10 nucleotides align to TRBD1. J was trimmed by 4 bases and V by 2 bases; bases with no gene match: 11. This CDR3 region has 18 residues. Germline CDR1 reads SEHNR; CDR2 reads FQNEAQ (reference sequence). CDR3 residues: CASSLRGQGIYLYNEQFF. Here the CDR3 DNA reads TGTGCCAGCAGCTTAAGGGGACAGGGGATATACCTTTACAATGAGCAGTTCTTC. The full variable domain, its missing parts supplied by reference TRBV7-9 and TRBJ2-1, is DTGVSQNPRHKITKRGQNVTFRCDPISEHNRLYWYRQTLGQGPEFLTYFQNEAQLEKSRLLSDRFSAERPKGSFSTLEIQRTEQGDSAMYLCASSLRGQGIYLYNEQFFGPGTRLTVL.

The chain joins TRBV6-4 to TRBJ1-2; tentatively, D is TRBD1 (6 bases). Germline values: CDR1 MRHNA, CDR2 SNTAGT. CDR3 length: 14 amino acids. V was pared by 0 bases and J by 2 bases, with 7 bases between. The CDR3: CASSDSTGNYGYTF. The CDR3 region has the DNA TGTGCCAGCAGTGACTCGACAGGAAACTATGGCTACACCTTC.

The V call is TRBV28, the J call TRBJ1-4, with D uncertain. Per germline, CDR1 MDHEN and CDR2 SYDVKM. The CDR3 has 16 amino acids. Trimming took 1 base from V and 5 from J, leaving 14 bases between them. The CDR3 loop reads CASSLSTRTENEKLFF. The CDR3 DNA follows: TGTGCCAGCAGTTTATCCACCCGAACAGAGAATGAAAAACTGTTTTTT.

Turning to this clone: The junction shows a germline mismatch at one end, possibly a read error. J is TRBJ1-1 and V is TRBV4-1, with 7 bases matching TRBD1. This CDR3 is built from 13 residues. The V gene's germline CDR1 is MGHRA and CDR2 YSYEKL. In nucleotides, the CDR3 is TGCGCCAGCAGCCAAGGGGACAGCGGACGAAAGGGCTTT. As protein: CASSQGDSGRKGF.

The genes are TRBV7-6 and TRBJ2-2; no clear D gene. V shed 3 bases and J shed 3 bases, with 11 bases lying between them. Germline loops: CDR1 SGHVS, CDR2 FNYEAQ. The CDR3 totals 15 residues. The CDR3, as DNA: TGTGCCAGCAGCTTGATGGGTGAGGACACCGGGGAGCTGTTTTTT. This translates into CASSLMGEDTGELFF.

V usage is TRBV10-2 and J usage is TRBJ1-1, with no clear D. The CDR3 consists of 13 residues. V lost 8 bases to trimming and J lost 1 base, with 11 bases between them. The germline CDR1 and CDR2 sequences are WSHSY and SAAADI. CDR3 nucleotide sequence: TGCGCCAGCGGAGAGGCAGCGAACACTGAAGCTTTCTTT. Its protein is CASGEAANTEAFF.

This chain uses TRBV28 with TRBJ2-3; the match to TRBD2 covers 8 bases. The CDR3 is made up of 15 amino acids. With V trimmed by 6 bases and J by 0 bases, 5 bases remained unmatched. Germline-derived CDR1 and CDR2 are MDHEN and SYDVKM. The CDR3 loop reads CASSTGGVSTDTQYF. The CDR3 DNA follows: TGTGCCAGCAGCACGGGGGGGGTAAGCACAGATACGCAGTATTTT. The variable domain in full, with the rest retrieved from reference TRBV28 and TRBJ2-3, is DVKVTQSSRYLVKRTGEKVFLECVQDMDHENMFWYRQDPGLGLRLIYFSYDVKMKEKGDIPEGYSVSREKKERFSLILESASTNQTSMYLCASSTGGVSTDTQYFGPGTRLTVL.

The rearrangement joins TRBV11-2 to TRBJ1-5, with 11 bases that match TRBD1. V shed 5 bases and J 6 bases; nucleotides not matched to a gene: 6. The CDR3 is 15 residues long. Germline V gives CDR1 SGHAT, CDR2 FQNNGV. The CDR3 DNA reads TGTGCCAGCAGCCCGGGACAGGGGGTCAGTCAGCCCCAGCATTTT. It encodes CASSPGQGVSQPQHF.

This rearrangement joins TRBV28 to TRBJ1-4; D gene unclear. The CDR3 extends over 15 amino acids. The V end lost 4 bases, the J end lost 0 bases, and 9 bases lay between the germline ends. CDR1 and CDR2 (germline): MDHEN, SYDVKM. CDR3 in amino acids: CASSSHITTNEKLFF. The CDR3 bases are TGTGCCAGCAGTTCTCACATCACAACTAATGAAAAACTGTTTTTT.